This TCR beta chain was recovered during a study of OX40 agonist ivuxolimab in advanced cancers. Study summary: Mean age approximately 61 years, range about 20 to 85; around 80% male. Participants could have had prior anti-PD-1, anti-PD-L1 or anti-CTLA-4 therapy, and approximately 40% had some.

Enrollment shut out patients with autoimmune disease history or systemic immunosuppression. Unmatched junction bases numbered 9, after V lost 6 bases and J lost 5 bases. The CDR3 runs to 15 residues. Per germline, CDR1 SGHDT and CDR2 YYEEEE. Sequenced by immunoSEQ multiplex PCR; TCRdb stores in-frame clones only, minus some. The sample includes about 20,000 clones, approximately 90% of them seen just once. The source of this sequence is an adult with an advanced solid tumor such as melanoma, head and neck, liver or kidney cancer. The sequences come from CD4+ or CD8+ T cells sorted from blood, collected in a trial of the OX40 agonist ivuxolimab. The chain combines TRBV5-6 with TRBJ2-5; 11 bases are a match to TRBD2. The CDR3 here is CASTLSGRGEETQYF. The CDR3 bases are TGTGCCAGCACCCTTAGCGGGAGGGGGGAGGAGACCCAGTACTTC.